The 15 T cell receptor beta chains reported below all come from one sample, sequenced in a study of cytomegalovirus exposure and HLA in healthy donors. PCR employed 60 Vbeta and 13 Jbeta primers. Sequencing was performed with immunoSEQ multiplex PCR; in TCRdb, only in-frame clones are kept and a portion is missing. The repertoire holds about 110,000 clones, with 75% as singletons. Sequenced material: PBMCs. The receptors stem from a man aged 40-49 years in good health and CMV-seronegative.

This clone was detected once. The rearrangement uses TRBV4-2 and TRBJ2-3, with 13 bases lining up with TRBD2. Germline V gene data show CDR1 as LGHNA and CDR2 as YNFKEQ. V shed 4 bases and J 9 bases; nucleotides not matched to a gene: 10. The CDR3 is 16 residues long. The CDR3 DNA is TGTGCCAGCAGCCCAAGAACTAGCGGGGGGGCCCGCACGCAGTATTTT. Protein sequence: CASSPRTSGGARTQYF.

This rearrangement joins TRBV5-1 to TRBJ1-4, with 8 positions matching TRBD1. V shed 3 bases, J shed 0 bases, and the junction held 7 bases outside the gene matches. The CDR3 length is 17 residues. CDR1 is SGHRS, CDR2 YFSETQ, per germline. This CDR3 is CASSSGTGPATNEKLFF. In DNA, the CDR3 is TGCGCCAGCAGCTCCGGGACAGGACCCGCAACTAATGAAAAACTGTTTTTT.

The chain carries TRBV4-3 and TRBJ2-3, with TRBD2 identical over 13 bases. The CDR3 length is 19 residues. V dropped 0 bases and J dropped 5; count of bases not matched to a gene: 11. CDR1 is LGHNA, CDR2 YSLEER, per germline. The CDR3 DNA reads TGCGCCAGCAGCCAAGATGGACTAGCGGGGGTGCCCCTTGAAGATACGCAGTATTTT. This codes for CASSQDGLAGVPLEDTQYF.

DNA of the CDR3: TGTGCCAGCAGCTACAGGGTAAATAATGAAAAACTGTTTTTT. Its translation is CASSYRVNNEKLFF. The chain is built from TRBV6-1 and TRBJ1-4, with a possible D match to TRBD1 (6 bases). The CDR3 has 14 residues. Germline values: CDR1 MNHNS, CDR2 SASEGT. V gave up 6 bases and J gave up 4 bases, with 12 bases separating them.

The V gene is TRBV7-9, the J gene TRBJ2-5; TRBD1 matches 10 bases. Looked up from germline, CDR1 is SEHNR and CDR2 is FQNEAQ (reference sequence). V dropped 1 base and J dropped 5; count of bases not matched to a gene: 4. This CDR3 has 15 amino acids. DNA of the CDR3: TGTGCCAGCAGCTTAGGGGACAGGGGATCCGAGACCCAGTACTTC. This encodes CASSLGDRGSETQYF.

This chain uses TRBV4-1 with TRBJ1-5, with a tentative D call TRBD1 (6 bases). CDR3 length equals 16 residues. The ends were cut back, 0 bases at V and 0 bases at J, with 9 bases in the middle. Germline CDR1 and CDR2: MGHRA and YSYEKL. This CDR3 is CASSQDGTLSNQPQHF. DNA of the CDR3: TGCGCCAGCAGCCAAGATGGGACACTTAGCAATCAGCCCCAGCATTTT.

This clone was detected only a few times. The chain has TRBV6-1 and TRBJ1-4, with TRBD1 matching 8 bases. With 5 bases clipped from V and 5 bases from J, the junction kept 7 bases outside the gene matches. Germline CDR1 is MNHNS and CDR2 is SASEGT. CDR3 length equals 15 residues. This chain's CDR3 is CASSRLTGENEKLFF. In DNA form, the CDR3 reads TGTGCCAGCAGTCGATTGACAGGGGAGAATGAAAAACTGTTTTTT.

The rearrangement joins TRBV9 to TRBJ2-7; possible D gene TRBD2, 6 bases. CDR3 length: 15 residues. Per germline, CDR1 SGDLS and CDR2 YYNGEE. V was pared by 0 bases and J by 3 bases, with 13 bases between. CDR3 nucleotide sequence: TGTGCCAGCAGCGTAGAGGAGGGGCAGGTCTACGAGCAGTACTTC. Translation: CASSVEEGQVYEQYF.

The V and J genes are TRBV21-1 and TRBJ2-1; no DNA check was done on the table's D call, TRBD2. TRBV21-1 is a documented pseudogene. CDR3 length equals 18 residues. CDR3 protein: CASSKVVRGATMANEQFF. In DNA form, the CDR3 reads TGTGCCAGCAGCAAAGTTGTCCGGGGGGCCACTATGGCCAATGAGCAGTTCTTC.

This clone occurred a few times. DNA for the CDR3: TGTGCCAGCAGGCTGGGGACAGGGAAAGGAAATGAGCAGTTCTTC. Protein sequence: CASRLGTGKGNEQFF. The J gene is TRBJ2-1, the V gene TRBV6-6; 9 bases line up with TRBD1. The CDR3 is made up of 15 amino acids. Trimming cost V 6 bases and J 7 bases; bases outside gene matches: 10. Looked up from germline, CDR1 is MNHNY and CDR2 is SVGAGI (reference sequence).

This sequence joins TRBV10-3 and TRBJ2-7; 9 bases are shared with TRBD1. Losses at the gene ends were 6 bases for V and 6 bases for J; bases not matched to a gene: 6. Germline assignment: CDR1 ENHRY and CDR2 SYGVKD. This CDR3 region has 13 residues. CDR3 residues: CAIRDYRGLEQYF. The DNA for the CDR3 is TGTGCCATCAGGGACTACAGGGGGCTCGAGCAGTACTTC.

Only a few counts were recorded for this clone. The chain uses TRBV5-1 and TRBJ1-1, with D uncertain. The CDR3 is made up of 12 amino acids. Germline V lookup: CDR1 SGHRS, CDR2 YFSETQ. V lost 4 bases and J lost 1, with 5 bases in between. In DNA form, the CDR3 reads TGCGCCAGCAGCCTAAAGAACACTGAAGCTTTCTTT. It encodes CASSLKNTEAFF.

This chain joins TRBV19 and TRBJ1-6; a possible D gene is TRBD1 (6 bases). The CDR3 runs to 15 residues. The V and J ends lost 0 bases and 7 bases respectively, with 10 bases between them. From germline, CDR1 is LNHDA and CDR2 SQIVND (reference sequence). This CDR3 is CASSIEQGVNSPLHF. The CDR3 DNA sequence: TGTGCCAGTAGTATAGAACAGGGAGTGAATTCACCCCTCCACTTT.

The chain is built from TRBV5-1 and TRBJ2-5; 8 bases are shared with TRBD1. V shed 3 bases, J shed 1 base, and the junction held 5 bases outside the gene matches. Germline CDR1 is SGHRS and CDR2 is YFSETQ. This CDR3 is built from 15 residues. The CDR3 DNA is TGCGCCAGCAGCTCCGGGACAGGTACCCAAGAGACCCAGTACTTC. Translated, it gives CASSSGTGTQETQYF.

The CDR3 reads CASSLVGQGALNTEAFF. The CDR3 bases are TGCGCCAGCAGCTTGGTGGGACAGGGGGCCCTGAACACTGAAGCTTTCTTT. V is TRBV5-1 and J is TRBJ1-1; 12 bases match TRBD1. Unmatched junction bases numbered 3, after V lost 0 bases and J lost 0 bases. The CDR3 is 17 amino acids. Germline CDR1 reads SGHRS; CDR2 reads YFSETQ. Complete variable domain (other parts from reference TRBV5-1 and TRBJ1-1): KAGVTQTPRYLIKTRGQQVTLSCSPISGHRSVSWYQQTPGQGLQFLFEYFSETQRNKGNFPGRFSGRQFSNSRSEMNVSTLELGDSALYLCASSLVGQGALNTEAFFGQGTRLTVV.